The sequence of this T cell receptor (beta chain) was determined in a study of Ad26.COV2.S vaccination and SARS-CoV-2 variants. In the study overall: Intramuscular Ad26.COV2.S at 5x10^10 or 1x10^11 viral particles.

Assay used: immunoSEQ multiplex PCR; TCRdb lists only in-frame clones, some missing. The repertoire has roughly 700,000 clones, approximately 88% of them found once; the top ten carry over 1.3%. Trimming pared 3 bases from V and 5 bases from J, leaving 13 bases between. Germline V gene sequence: CDR1 LNHNV, CDR2 YYDKDF (reference sequence). The CDR3 is 15 residues long. Treatment specified: about 20 received Ad26.COV2.S at low or high dose, single or two shots; roughly five received placebo; per-sample allocation not given. Sample collection was performed on day 63 after the first vaccine or placebo injection.

V gene TRBV15 combines with J gene TRBJ2-2; D unresolved. This TCR came from a person between 18 and 59 years old who received the Ad26.COV2.S COVID-19 vaccine or a placebo. The sample here was peripheral blood, taken in a trial of Ad26.COV2.S vaccine versus placebo. The CDR3 bases are TGTGCCACCAGCAGGGGTTCCCAATTAACCGGGGAGCTGTTTTTT. Protein: CATSRGSQLTGELFF.